What follows is one T cell receptor (beta chain) and its context. As yet, its antigen is unknown. It was with a sample-barcoded 5' primer and a J-beta primer mix that a second PCR of roughly 7 to 12 cycles was run. Each cDNA molecule was tagged by a template-switch adaptor with 12 random nucleotides. Each of the samples gave a minimum of 3 million paired-end reads that contained CDR3. MiXCR was run by TCRdb on the 5' RACE reads, yielding one entry per CDR3 protein. The sample includes roughly 900,000 distinct CDR3 sequences, about 48% of them seen just once. These data come from a study of blood T cells in healthy people across ages. Whole-study findings and limits: Conclusively comparing naive with antigen-experienced cells was impossible with unsorted PBMCs. It was held that diversity estimates obtained from one million T cells represented underestimates.

The specimen was blood. This receptor was taken from a man in his thirties or forties in good health.

This CDR3 is CASSKDGGHGYTF. The CDR3 bases are TGTGCCAGCAGTAAGGACGGAGGGCATGGCTACACCTTC. The chain links TRBV6-6 to TRBJ1-2; the D is unclear. The germline CDR1 and CDR2 sequences are MNHNY and SVGAGI (reference sequence). The CDR3 is made up of 13 amino acids. V lost 5 bases, J lost 6 bases, and 13 bases lay in between.